The entry that follows covers one TCR beta chain sequence. No antigen is known for it. This CDR3 spans 14 amino acids. CDR1 MNHNS and CDR2 SASEGT come from the germline V gene. Trimming pared 5 bases from V and 2 bases from J, leaving 10 bases between. Here immunoSEQ multiplex PCR was the method, and the copy in TCRdb shows in-frame clones only, minus some. The table shows over 60,000 clones, with just over 95% occurring only once. The entry originates in a study of cytomegalovirus exposure and HLA in healthy donors. About the research overall: In a later analysis, the 90 to 150 validation repertoires were reported to have used the same platform as the 600 to 700 first-cohort repertoires. Study-level results: The majority of TCR sequences were rare, yet some public TCRs appeared in many donors.

The TCR comes from a woman between 18 and 29 years old in good health and CMV-seropositive. The rearrangement joins TRBV6-1 to TRBJ1-5, with D maybe TRBD1 (6 bases). The sequencing input was PBMCs. CDR3 nucleotides: TGTGCCAGCAGTCCCCGACAGGGCAATCAGCCCCAGCATTTT. Its protein product is CASSPRQGNQPQHF.